Each of the 30 T cell receptor beta chains below was sequenced from the same sample in a study of blood T cell repertoires in COVID-19. Sequencing used immunoSEQ multiplex PCR; TCRdb keeps in-frame clones, though not all of them. This repertoire shows about 500,000 clones, 75% to 90% found once; its top ten account for roughly 1%. The source material was peripheral blood. All receptors come from a man aged 18 to 35 with COVID-19, enrolled during active disease.

The genes are TRBV18 and TRBJ2-2; tentative D call: TRBD1 (6 bases). Trimming shortened V by 3 bases and J by 1 base, and 12 bases separated the two germline ends. The germline V gene encodes CDR1 KGHSH and CDR2 LQKENI. The CDR3 sequence is 16 residues long. The CDR3 nucleotides are TGTGCCAGCTCACCCCTGGACAGTGGGAACACCGGGGAGCTGTTTTTT. Translated, it gives CASSPLDSGNTGELFF.

The chain carries TRBV2 and TRBJ2-1; 7 nucleotides align to TRBD1. The length of the CDR3 is 13 residues. The trim removed 3 bases at V and 4 bases at J, leaving 0 bases unmatched. CDR1 and CDR2 from the germline V gene are SNHLY and FYNNEI. The CDR3 DNA follows: TGTGCCAGCAGTGACAGGGGGTACAATGAGCAGTTCTTC. Protein: CASSDRGYNEQFF. Full variable domain (rest looked up from reference TRBV2 and TRBJ2-1): EPEVTQTPSHQVTQMGQEVILRCVPISNHLYFYWYRQILGQKVEFLVSFYNNEISEKSEIFDDQFSVERPDGSNFTLKIRSTKLEDSAMYFCASSDRGYNEQFFGPGTRLTVL.

The V gene is TRBV19, the J gene TRBJ2-2; TRBD1 matches at 7 bases. J lost 4 bases, V lost 11 bases, and 10 bases had no gene match. This CDR3 region has 14 residues. Germline loops: CDR1 LNHDA, CDR2 SQIVND (reference sequence). The CDR3 coding sequence is TGTGCCTCTAAGACGGGACAGCTCACCGGGGAGCTGTTTTTT. It specifies CASKTGQLTGELFF.

V usage is TRBV16 and J usage is TRBJ2-3; 8 bases align to TRBD1. V shed 0 bases, J shed 12 bases, and the junction held 5 bases outside the gene matches. Germline V lookup: CDR1 KGHSY, CDR2 FQNENV. The CDR3 consists of 13 residues. Here the CDR3 reads CASSQSPDRVQYF. The CDR3 DNA reads as TGTGCCAGCAGCCAATCGCCGGACAGGGTCCAGTATTTT.

This clone was seen just once. The V and J genes are TRBV11-2 and TRBJ2-4, with 8 nucleotides matching TRBD1. V gave up 5 bases and J gave up 3 bases; unmatched junction bases: 3. Germline CDR1 reads SGHAT; CDR2 reads FQNNGV. CDR3 length equals 14 residues. This CDR3 reads CASSTDRVKNIQYF. The CDR3 DNA reads TGTGCCAGCAGCACGGACAGGGTCAAAAACATTCAGTACTTC.

This chain uses TRBV6-4 with TRBJ2-1; D is possibly TRBD1 (5 bases). Trimming took 6 bases from V and 8 from J, leaving 23 bases between them. CDR3 length equals 16 residues. The germline gives CDR1 MRHNA, CDR2 SNTAGT. Here the CDR3 DNA reads TGTGCCAGCAGGGTGACAGTCGATGAGAGATATGATGAGCAGTTCTTC. This gives the protein CASRVTVDERYDEQFF.

This chain joins TRBV5-1 and TRBJ2-3; the D gene is possibly TRBD2 (7 bases). V lost 4 bases and J lost 4, with 19 bases in between. This CDR3 contains 16 residues. Germline lookup yields CDR1 SGHRS and CDR2 YFSETQ. CDR3 region: CASSLARGLEADTQYF. In nucleotides, the CDR3 is TGCGCCAGCAGCCTGGCGCGGGGGCTAGAGGCAGATACGCAGTATTTT. Variable domain in full (rest from reference TRBV5-1 and TRBJ2-3): KAGVTQTPRYLIKTRGQQVTLSCSPISGHRSVSWYQQTPGQGLQFLFEYFSETQRNKGNFPGRFSGRQFSNSRSEMNVSTLELGDSALYLCASSLARGLEADTQYFGPGTRLTVL.

The chain joins TRBV7-9 to TRBJ1-2, with TRBD1 matching over 9 bases. CDR1 SEHNR and CDR2 FQNEAQ come from the germline V gene (reference sequence). The CDR3 totals 14 residues. The trim removed 2 bases at V and 8 bases at J, leaving 6 bases unmatched. The CDR3 sequence is CASSLTDRGGGYTF. As DNA, the CDR3 is TGTGCCAGCAGCTTAACGGACAGGGGAGGAGGCTACACCTTC.

The V call is TRBV10-2, the J call TRBJ1-2; a weak D match, TRBD1 (5 bases). CDR3 length: 15 amino acids. Germline V gene lookup returns CDR1 WSHSY and CDR2 SAAADI. Trimming removed 3 bases at V and 3 bases at J, with 14 bases between. The CDR3 is CASSDPGGLHYGYTF. In nucleotides, the CDR3 is TGCGCCAGCAGTGACCCTGGGGGACTGCACTATGGCTACACCTTC.

This clone was counted only a few times. This sequence joins TRBV14 and TRBJ1-2; tentatively, D is TRBD1 (6 bases). The V gene lost 1 base and the J gene lost 6 bases, with 21 bases spanning the gap. CDR1 is SGHDN and CDR2 is FVKESK in the germline V gene. There are 17 residues in the CDR3. The CDR3 is CASSQGLFWTDQDGYTF. The CDR3 coding sequence is TGTGCCAGCAGCCAAGGTTTATTTTGGACAGATCAAGATGGCTACACCTTC.

The chain joins TRBV4-1 to TRBJ2-3; TRBD2 agrees at 8 bases. CDR1 and CDR2 from the germline V gene are MGHRA and YSYEKL. This CDR3 has 16 residues. With 3 bases clipped from V and 6 bases from J, the junction kept 11 bases outside the gene matches. This chain's CDR3 is CASSQEIAGRLDTQYF. The CDR3 DNA reads TGCGCCAGCAGCCAGGAAATAGCGGGGCGACTCGATACGCAGTATTTT.

The chain couples TRBV6-4 to TRBJ2-2, with 7 bases fitting TRBD1. J gave up 2 bases and V 6 bases, and 3 bases lay outside the gene matches. Germline V gene lookup returns CDR1 MRHNA and CDR2 SNTAGT. The CDR3 has 14 residues. The CDR3 reads CASRQGVNTGELFF. CDR3 sequence (DNA): TGTGCCAGCAGGCAGGGGGTCAACACCGGGGAGCTGTTTTTT.

This clone was found once. This rearrangement joins TRBV27 to TRBJ1-1; D gene uncertain. Germline CDR1 is MNHEY and CDR2 is SMNVEV (reference sequence). This CDR3 region has 13 residues. V shed 5 bases and J shed 0 bases, with 7 bases lying between them. CDR3 DNA: TGTGCCAGCAGTCCCCATTTGAACACTGAAGCTTTCTTT. It encodes CASSPHLNTEAFF.

The gene calls are TRBV18 and TRBJ2-7; 9 positions agree with TRBD1. The junction had 1 base not matched to a gene; V was cut back by 5 bases and J by 2 bases. The CDR3 loop spans 13 amino acids. Germline V lookup: CDR1 KGHSH, CDR2 LQKENI. CDR3 loop: CASSRQGAYEQYF. CDR3 in DNA: TGTGCCAGCTCAAGACAGGGGGCCTACGAGCAGTACTTC.

J is TRBJ2-3 and V is TRBV2, with TRBD2 matching 7 bases. V trimming: 6 bases; J trimming: 4 bases; junction bases outside the gene matches: 10. Germline V CDR1 and CDR2: SNHLY, FYNNEI. The CDR3 totals 15 residues. CDR3 sequence reads: CASRAGTKDPDTQYF. DNA for the CDR3: TGTGCCAGCAGGGCCGGGACTAAGGACCCAGATACGCAGTATTTT.

The V gene is TRBV7-2, the J gene TRBJ1-5; D is unresolved. The CDR3 consists of 15 residues. V gave up 3 bases and J gave up 5 bases, with 14 bases separating them. In germline, CDR1 is SGHTA, CDR2 FQGNSA. The CDR3 region is CASSFHLTDYQPQHF. As DNA, the CDR3 is TGTGCCAGCAGCTTCCACCTAACGGACTATCAGCCCCAGCATTTT.

The rearrangement joins TRBV27 to TRBJ2-1, with 13 bases aligning to TRBD2. The length of the CDR3 is 17 residues. In germline, CDR1 is MNHEY, CDR2 SMNVEV (reference sequence). V trimming: 2 bases; J trimming: 10 bases; junction bases outside the gene matches: 11. The CDR3 is CASSLLLAGGLWGEQFF. In DNA form, the CDR3 reads TGTGCCAGCAGTTTACTACTAGCGGGAGGGCTGTGGGGAGAGCAGTTCTTC.

The V and J genes are TRBV7-3 and TRBJ2-6; D gene unclear. Per the germline V gene, CDR1 is SGHTA and CDR2 is FQGTGA. The ends were cut back, 3 bases at V and 0 bases at J, with 6 bases in the middle. The CDR3 sequence is 15 residues long. The CDR3: CASSFLYSGANVLTF. The DNA of the CDR3 is TGTGCCAGCAGCTTTCTTTACTCTGGGGCCAACGTCCTGACTTTC.

The V and J genes are TRBV4-1 and TRBJ2-1; D may be TRBD2 (6 bases). CDR1 is MGHRA and CDR2 is YSYEKL in the germline V gene. The CDR3 extends over 12 amino acids. The V end lost 7 bases, the J end lost 6 bases, and 10 bases lay between the germline ends. The CDR3 region has the DNA TGCGCCAGCACCCGGGACTTCAATGAGCAGTTCTTC. Its protein product is CASTRDFNEQFF.

V is TRBV7-9 and J is TRBJ2-7, with 8 bases identical to TRBD1. The CDR3 covers 15 residues. Germline V gene data show CDR1 as SEHNR and CDR2 as FQNEAQ (reference sequence). With 4 bases clipped from V and 2 bases from J, the junction kept 7 bases outside the gene matches. The CDR3 DNA reads TGTGCCAGCAGCTCCGACAGGGGTTCGGCCTACGAGCAGTACTTC. Protein product: CASSSDRGSAYEQYF.

V usage is TRBV2 and J usage is TRBJ2-5; 10 nucleotides agree with TRBD1. This CDR3 region has 14 residues. Germline CDR1 reads SNHLY; CDR2 reads FYNNEI. The trim removed 9 bases at V and 1 base at J, leaving 5 bases unmatched. DNA for the CDR3: TGTGCCAGTCGGACAGGGGGAGGCCAAGAGACCCAGTACTTC. Translation: CASRTGGGQETQYF.

The chain is built from TRBV7-2 and TRBJ2-4; D perhaps matches TRBD2 (6 bases). The CDR3 loop spans 14 amino acids. With 1 base removed from V and 6 bases from J, the gap between germline ends came to 10 bases. Germline CDR1 and CDR2: SGHTA and FQGNSA. CDR3 DNA: TGTGCCAGCAGCTTAGTCCTCGGGGGAAACATTCAGTACTTC. It is translated as CASSLVLGGNIQYF.

This clone was counted between two and nine times. Here the CDR3 reads CASRQRGSGTEAFF. In nucleotides, the CDR3 is TGTGCCAGCAGACAAAGGGGGTCAGGCACTGAAGCTTTCTTT. The rearrangement uses TRBV11-3 and TRBJ1-1; tentative D call: TRBD1 (6 bases). V was shortened by 6 bases and J by 4 bases, with 15 bases between the two germline ends. Germline lookup yields CDR1 SGHNT and CDR2 YENEEA. The CDR3 length is 14 residues.

This chain links TRBV11-2 with TRBJ2-7; weak D call: TRBD1 (6 bases). Trimming removed 1 base at V and 4 bases at J, with 11 bases between. In germline, CDR1 is SGHAT, CDR2 FQNNGV. This CDR3 comprises 14 residues. CDR3 DNA: TGTGCCAGCAGCTTAGCGGGGACAAATTACGAGCAGTACTTC. This encodes CASSLAGTNYEQYF. The entire variable domain, with the rest obtained from reference TRBV11-2 and TRBJ2-7, is as follows: EAGVAQSPRYKIIEKRQSVAFWCNPISGHATLYWYQQILGQGPKLLIQFQNNGVVDDSQLPKDRFSAERLKGVDSTLKIQPAKLEDSAVYLCASSLAGTNYEQYFGPGTRLTVT.

The chain links TRBV11-1 to TRBJ2-5, with 8 bases lining up with TRBD1. V was pared by 5 bases and J by 5 bases, with 7 bases of the junction left unmatched. This CDR3 region has 14 residues. CDR1 and CDR2 from the germline V gene are SGHAT and FQDESV (reference sequence). This CDR3 is CASSPDRAGETQYF. The CDR3 DNA reads as TGTGCCAGCAGCCCGGACAGGGCTGGGGAGACCCAGTACTTC.

The chain is built from TRBV7-7 and TRBJ2-7, with D possibly being TRBD2 (5 bases). V gave up 5 bases and J gave up 2 bases, with 19 bases separating them. The CDR3 has 16 amino acids. Germline V gene sequence: CDR1 SSHAT, CDR2 FNYEAQ (reference sequence). As DNA, the CDR3 is TGTGCCAGCAGCCCGAGTACAACCAGCGGTACCTACGAGCAGTACTTC. It is translated as CASSPSTTSGTYEQYF. Together with reference TRBV7-7 and TRBJ2-7, the CDR3 gives the full variable domain: GAGVSQSPRYKVTKRGQDVTLRCDPISSHATLYWYQQALGQGPEFLTYFNYEAQPDKSGLPSDRFSAERPEGSISTLTIQRTEQRDSAMYRCASSPSTTSGTYEQYFGPGTRLTVT.

This chain uses TRBV29-1 with TRBJ1-1; 8 bases are shared with TRBD1. After removal of 6 bases from V and 1 base from J, the junction contained 4 bases not matched to a gene. Germline V gene data show CDR1 as SQVTM and CDR2 as ANQGSEA. The CDR3 length is 13 residues. The CDR3 nucleotides read TGCAGCGTAAAACAGGGGGGGAACACTGAAGCTTTCTTT. Protein sequence: CSVKQGGNTEAFF.

This rearrangement joins TRBV6-1 to TRBJ1-5, with TRBD1 matching over 9 bases. V was pared by 4 bases and J by 4 bases, with 8 bases of the junction left unmatched. From germline, CDR1 is MNHNS and CDR2 SASEGT. This CDR3 spans 16 amino acids. CDR3 sequence: CASSGPGQGSNQPQHF. In DNA form, the CDR3 reads TGTGCCAGCAGTGGTCCGGGACAGGGTTCAAATCAGCCCCAGCATTTT.

The chain is built from TRBV2 and TRBJ2-5, with 9 bases identical to TRBD1. Trimming removed 3 bases from V and 5 bases from J; junction bases left unmatched: 13. The CDR3 length is 17 residues. Germline-derived CDR1 and CDR2 are SNHLY and FYNNEI. This chain's CDR3 is CASSDLLRDRATETQYF. CDR3 sequence (DNA): TGTGCCAGCAGTGATCTACTCCGGGACAGGGCTACGGAGACCCAGTACTTC.

The chain combines TRBV27 with TRBJ1-1; possible D gene TRBD1, 6 bases. The CDR3 is 16 amino acids. Trimming took off 0 bases at V and 4 bases at J, with 15 bases between the two ends. CDR1 and CDR2 (germline): MNHEY, SMNVEV (reference sequence). The CDR3 DNA is TGTGCCAGCAGTTTATCGTTGGTCAGGGGCCCCACTGAAGCTTTCTTT. Amino acid sequence: CASSLSLVRGPTEAFF.